The rows below give T cell receptor beta chains drawn from one sample of a study of T cell responses to AZD1222 COVID-19 vaccine. Sequencing was performed with immunoSEQ multiplex PCR; in TCRdb, only in-frame clones are kept and a portion is missing. This sample has under 150,000 clones; about nine tenths occur once, and the top ten carry 1.1%. This sample comprised peripheral blood, obtained 28 days after the second AZD1222 dose. The source of these receptors is an adult who received the AZD1222 COVID-19 vaccine. The CDR3 runs from the conserved cysteine through the conserved F or W. A D gene is named only where the DNA matches it firmly. Expanded clones get a size class; other rows say once, few or many, or leave the size out.

J gene,V gene,D gene,clone size,CDR3 DNA,CDR3 protein
TRBJ1-2,TRBV14,TRBD1,-,TGTGCCAGCAGCAAGGGACAGACCTATGGCTACACCTTC,CASSKGQTYGYTF
TRBJ2-1,TRBV20-1,-,-,TGCAGTGCTAGTTTATTAACGGACGTTCCGAATGAGCAGTTCTTC,CSASLLTDVPNEQFF
TRBJ2-1,TRBV7-3,-,-,TGTGCCAGCAGCTTAGGACTAACTACATACAATGAGCAGTTCTTC,CASSLGLTTYNEQFF
TRBJ2-5,TRBV7-9,TRBD1,-,TGTGCCAGCAGCTCCGACAGGGGGCGAGAGACCCAGTACTTC,CASSSDRGRETQYF
TRBJ1-1,TRBV6-5,-,-,TGTGCCAGCAGTCTTGAACGGGGCGCTGAAGCTTTCTTT,CASSLERGAEAFF
TRBJ2-2,TRBV15,-,-,TGTGCCACCAGCAGAGCACGGGGCACCTCCTCGAACACCGGGGAGCTGTTTTTT,CATSRARGTSSNTGELFF
TRBJ1-1,TRBV5-1,-,-,TGCGCCAGCAGTCGCAAAGGGGACCTCAACACTGAAGCTTTCTTT,CASSRKGDLNTEAFF
TRBJ2-7,TRBV11-2,-,few,TGTGCCAGCAGCTTAGCTGAGTACCTCTCCTACGAGCAGTACTTC,CASSLAEYLSYEQYF
TRBJ2-5,TRBV29-1,-,-,TGCAGCGTCGGGGATTCCGGCTCGCCCCAGTACTTC,CSVGDSGSPQYF
TRBJ1-5,TRBV30,-,-,TGTGCCTGGAGTGACAGACAGGGCAATCAGCCCCAGCATTTT,CAWSDRQGNQPQHF
TRBJ2-5,TRBV7-9,-,-,TGTGCCAGCAGCTTAATTCCGGGAGTGAGGGAGACCCAGTACTTC,CASSLIPGVRETQYF
TRBJ2-7,TRBV25-1,-,-,TGTGCCAGCGGGCTCTACGAGCAGTACTTC,CASGLYEQYF
TRBJ2-4,TRBV7-2,-,-,TGTGCCAGCAGCTTAGGCCGCGGGGTCCCAAACATTCAGTACTTC,CASSLGRGVPNIQYF
TRBJ2-1,TRBV7-3,-,-,TGTGCCAGCAGTTATTCGGGCCGCAATGAGCAGTTCTTC,CASSYSGRNEQFF
TRBJ1-5,TRBV14,-,-,TGTGCCAGCAGCCAAGGATTGGGTAGCAATCAGCCCCAGCATTTT,CASSQGLGSNQPQHF
TRBJ2-7,TRBV7-8,-,few,TGTGCCAGCAGCCCCCTAGGGGGGCCTACCGAGCAGTACTTC,CASSPLGGPTEQYF
TRBJ2-7,TRBV19,TRBD1,-,TGTGCCAGTCGACCTGCCGGGACAGGGCCCGAGCAGTACTTC,CASRPAGTGPEQYF
TRBJ1-2,TRBV5-6,TRBD1,-,TGTGCCAGCAGCTTAGGGACGGGGACAGCTAACTATGGCTACACCTTC,CASSLGTGTANYGYTF
TRBJ1-5,TRBV3-1/TRBV3-2,TRBD1,-,TGTGCCAGCAGCCTGACAGGGGGCGGGTATAGCAATCAGCCCCAGCATTTT,CASSLTGGGYSNQPQHF
TRBJ1-1,TRBV5-6,TRBD1,-,TGTGCCAGCAGCTTGGGGGACAGTGAAGCTTTCTTT,CASSLGDSEAFF
TRBJ2-7,TRBV28,-,-,TGTGCCAGCAGTTTAACTACTGGTAAGGGGTACTTC,CASSLTTGKGYF
TRBJ1-1,TRBV11-2,-,-,TGTGCCAGCAGCTCTCCCCCCGGTGGGGGGGGGATGAACACTGAAGCTTTCTTT,CASSSPPGGGGMNTEAFF
TRBJ2-7,TRBV30,-,-,TGTGCCTGGAGTGTATTCAGGACGGCATACGAGCAGTACTTC,CAWSVFRTAYEQYF
TRBJ1-2,TRBV7-2,-,-,TGTGCCAGCAGCCAACCGGGGGGCAGGGGCGTGGGGTATGGCTACACCTTC,CASSQPGGRGVGYGYTF
TRBJ1-3,TRBV7-7,TRBD1,-,TGTGCCAGCAGCCCCAAAGGGGACAGGGCTGGAAACACCATATATTTT,CASSPKGDRAGNTIYF
TRBJ1-3,TRBV7-9,-,once,TGTGCCAGCAGCTTAGTTCCGGGGAGGGACACCATATATTTT,CASSLVPGRDTIYF
TRBJ2-5,TRBV18,-,-,TGTGCCAGCTCACCCGGGATTAGGGAGACCCAGTACTTC,CASSPGIRETQYF
TRBJ2-2,TRBV3-1/TRBV3-2,-,-,TGTGCCAGCAGCCAAGTCTTGGGCACCGGGGAGCTGTTTTTT,CASSQVLGTGELFF
TRBJ2-1,TRBV5-1,TRBD2,once,TGCGCCAGCAGCTCCTCCAGCGGGAGCCACAATGAGCAGTTCTTC,CASSSSSGSHNEQFF
TRBJ1-6,TRBV9,TRBD1,-,TGTGCCAGCAGCGTACGGGGACAGGGTAATTCACCCCTCCACTTT,CASSVRGQGNSPLHF
TRBJ1-5,TRBV7-2,-,-,TGTGCCAGCAGCTCAGTGAGCAATCAGCCCCAGCATTTT,CASSSVSNQPQHF
TRBJ2-2,TRBV5-4,-,-,TGTGCCAGCAGCGCCCAGGGGCCCCCCGCGGGGGAGCTGTTTTTT,CASSAQGPPAGELFF
TRBJ2-1,TRBV28,-,-,TGTGCCAGCAGTACCCGGGACTCCCCCTACAATGAGCAGTTCTTC,CASSTRDSPYNEQFF
TRBJ2-7,TRBV21-1,-,-,TGTGCCAGCAGCAAAGGCAGGGTAGCCTACGAGCAGTACTTC,CASSKGRVAYEQYF
TRBJ2-1,TRBV7-3,-,-,TGTGCCAGCAGCTTAGAGTCCCAGATATACAATGAGCAGTTCTTC,CASSLESQIYNEQFF
TRBJ2-7,TRBV24-1,-,-,TGTGCCACCAGTGATTTGCAAGGGAGGGGGGGCCTCAGGTCCCCCGAGCAGTACTTC,CATSDLQGRGGLRSPEQYF
TRBJ1-3,TRBV6-1,-,-,TGTGCCAGCAGTGATAAAGCGTTAGGCTCTGGAAACACCATATATTTT,CASSDKALGSGNTIYF